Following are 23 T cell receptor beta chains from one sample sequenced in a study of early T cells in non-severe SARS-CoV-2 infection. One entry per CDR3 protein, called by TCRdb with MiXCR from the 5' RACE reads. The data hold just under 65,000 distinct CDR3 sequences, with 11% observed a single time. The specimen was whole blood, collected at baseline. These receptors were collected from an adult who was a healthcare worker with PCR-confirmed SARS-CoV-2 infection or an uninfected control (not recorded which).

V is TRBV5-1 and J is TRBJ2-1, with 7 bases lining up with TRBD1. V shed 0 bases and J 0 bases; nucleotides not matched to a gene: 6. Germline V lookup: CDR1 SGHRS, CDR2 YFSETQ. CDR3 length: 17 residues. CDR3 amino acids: CASSLGDSSSSYNEQFF. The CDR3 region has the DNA TGCGCCAGCAGCTTGGGGGACAGCTCAAGCTCCTACAATGAGCAGTTCTTC.

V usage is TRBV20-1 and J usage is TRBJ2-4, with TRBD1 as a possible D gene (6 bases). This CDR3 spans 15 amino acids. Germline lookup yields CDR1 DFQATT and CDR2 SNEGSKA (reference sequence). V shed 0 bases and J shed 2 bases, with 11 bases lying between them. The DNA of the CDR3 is TGCAGTGCTAGAGATAATCAGGGGCCCAAAAACATTCAGTACTTC. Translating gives CSARDNQGPKNIQYF.

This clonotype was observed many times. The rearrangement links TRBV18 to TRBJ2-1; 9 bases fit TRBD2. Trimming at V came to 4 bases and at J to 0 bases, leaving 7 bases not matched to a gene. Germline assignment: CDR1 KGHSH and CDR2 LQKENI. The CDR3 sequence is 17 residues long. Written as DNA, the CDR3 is TGTGCCAGCTCACGAGCGGGGGGACGCAGCTCCTACAATGAGCAGTTCTTC. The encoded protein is CASSRAGGRSSYNEQFF.

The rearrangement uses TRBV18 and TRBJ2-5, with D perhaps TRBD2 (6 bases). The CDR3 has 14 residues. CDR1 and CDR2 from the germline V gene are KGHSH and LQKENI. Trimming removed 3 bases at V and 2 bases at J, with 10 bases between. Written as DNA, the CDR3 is TGTGCCAGCTCACCTCCGGGACTGCAAGAGACCCAGTACTTC. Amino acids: CASSPPGLQETQYF.

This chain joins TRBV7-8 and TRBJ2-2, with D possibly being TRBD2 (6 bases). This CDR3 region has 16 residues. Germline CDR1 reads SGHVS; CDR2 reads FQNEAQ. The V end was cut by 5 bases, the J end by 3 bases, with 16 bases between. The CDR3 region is CASSPVERAYTGELFF. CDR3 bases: TGTGCCAGCAGCCCGGTAGAGCGGGCCTACACCGGGGAGCTGTTTTTT.

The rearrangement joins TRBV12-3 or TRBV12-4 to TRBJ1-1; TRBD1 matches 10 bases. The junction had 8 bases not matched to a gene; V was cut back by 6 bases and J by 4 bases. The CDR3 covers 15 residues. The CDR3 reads CASRPGQGWGTEAFF. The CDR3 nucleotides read TGTGCCAGCAGGCCGGGACAGGGGTGGGGCACTGAAGCTTTCTTT.

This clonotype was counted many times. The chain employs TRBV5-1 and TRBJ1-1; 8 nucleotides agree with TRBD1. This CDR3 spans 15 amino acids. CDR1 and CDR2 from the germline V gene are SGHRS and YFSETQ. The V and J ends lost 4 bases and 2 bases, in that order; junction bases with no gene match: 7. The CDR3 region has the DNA TGCGCCAGCAGCCCCGGGACAGGCGTCAACACTGAAGCTTTCTTT. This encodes CASSPGTGVNTEAFF.

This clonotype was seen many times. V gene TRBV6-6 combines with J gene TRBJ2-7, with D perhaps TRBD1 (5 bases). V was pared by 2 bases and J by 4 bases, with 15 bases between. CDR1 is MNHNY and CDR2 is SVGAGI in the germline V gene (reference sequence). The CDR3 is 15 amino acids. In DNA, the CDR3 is TGTGCCAGCAGTTACCTCCCAGGGTTCATTTACGAGCAGTACTTC. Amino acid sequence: CASSYLPGFIYEQYF.

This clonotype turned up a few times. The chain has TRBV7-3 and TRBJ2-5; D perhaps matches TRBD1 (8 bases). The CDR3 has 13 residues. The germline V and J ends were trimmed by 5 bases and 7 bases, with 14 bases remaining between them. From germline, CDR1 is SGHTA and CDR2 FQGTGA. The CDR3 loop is CASSPTGGGTQYF. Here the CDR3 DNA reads TGTGCCAGCAGCCCCACAGGGGGGGGGACCCAGTACTTC.

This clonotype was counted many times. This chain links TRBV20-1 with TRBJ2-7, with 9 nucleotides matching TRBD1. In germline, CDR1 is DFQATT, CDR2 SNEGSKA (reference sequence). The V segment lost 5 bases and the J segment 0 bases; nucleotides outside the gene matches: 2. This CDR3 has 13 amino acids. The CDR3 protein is CSAYRGHSYEQYF. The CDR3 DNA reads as TGCAGTGCTTACAGGGGGCACTCCTACGAGCAGTACTTC.

CDR3 region: CAWTTGTVGNTIYF. The DNA of the CDR3 is TGTGCCTGGACGACCGGGACAGTCGGAAACACCATATATTTT. The chain uses TRBV30 and TRBJ1-3; 7 bases agree with TRBD1. The CDR3 covers 14 residues. The germline V gene has CDR1 GTSNPN and CDR2 SVGIG (reference sequence). Germline trimming cut 4 bases from V and 4 bases from J; bases unmatched to any gene: 7.

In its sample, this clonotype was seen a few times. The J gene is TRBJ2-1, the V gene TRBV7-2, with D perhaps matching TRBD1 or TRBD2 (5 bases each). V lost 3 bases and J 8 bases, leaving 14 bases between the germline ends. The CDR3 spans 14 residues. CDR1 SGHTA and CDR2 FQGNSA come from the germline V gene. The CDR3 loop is CASSFGAAYDEQFF. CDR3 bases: TGTGCCAGCAGCTTCGGGGCGGCATACGATGAGCAGTTCTTC.

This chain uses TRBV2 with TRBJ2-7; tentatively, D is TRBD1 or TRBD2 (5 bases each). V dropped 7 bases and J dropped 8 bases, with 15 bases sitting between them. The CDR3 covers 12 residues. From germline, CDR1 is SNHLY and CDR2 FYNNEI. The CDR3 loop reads CASIIVGDQQYF. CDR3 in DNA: TGTGCCAGCATAATTGTGGGGGACCAGCAGTACTTC.

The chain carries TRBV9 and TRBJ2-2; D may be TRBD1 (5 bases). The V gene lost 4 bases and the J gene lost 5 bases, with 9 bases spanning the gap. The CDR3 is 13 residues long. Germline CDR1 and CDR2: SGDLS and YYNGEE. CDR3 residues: CASSRTLTGELFF. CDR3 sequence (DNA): TGTGCCAGCAGCAGGACACTAACCGGGGAGCTGTTTTTT.

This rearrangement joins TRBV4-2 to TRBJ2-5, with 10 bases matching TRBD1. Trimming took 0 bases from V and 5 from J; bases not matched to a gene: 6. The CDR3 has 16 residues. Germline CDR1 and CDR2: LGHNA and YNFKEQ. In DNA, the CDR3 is TGTGCCAGCAGCCAAGATCCCGGGACAGGGGTTGAGACCCAGTACTTC. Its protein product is CASSQDPGTGVETQYF.

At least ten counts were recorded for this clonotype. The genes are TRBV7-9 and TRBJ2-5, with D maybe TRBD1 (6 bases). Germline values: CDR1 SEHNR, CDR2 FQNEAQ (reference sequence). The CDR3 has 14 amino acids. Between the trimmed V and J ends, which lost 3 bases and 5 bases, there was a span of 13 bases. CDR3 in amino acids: CASSFQGPRETQYF. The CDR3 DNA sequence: TGTGCCAGCAGCTTTCAGGGGCCTAGGGAGACCCAGTACTTC.

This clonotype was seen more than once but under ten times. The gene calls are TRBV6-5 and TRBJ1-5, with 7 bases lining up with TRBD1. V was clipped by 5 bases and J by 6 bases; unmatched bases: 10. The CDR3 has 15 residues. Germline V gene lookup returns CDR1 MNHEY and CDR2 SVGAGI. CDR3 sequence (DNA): TGTGCCAGCAGTGAGACATCGACAGGGAGTCAGCCCCAGCATTTT. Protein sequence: CASSETSTGSQPQHF.

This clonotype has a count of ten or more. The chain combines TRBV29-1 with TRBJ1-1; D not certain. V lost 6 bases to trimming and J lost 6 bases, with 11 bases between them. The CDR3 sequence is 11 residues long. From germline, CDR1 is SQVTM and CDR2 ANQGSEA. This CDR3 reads CSVDPGSEAFF. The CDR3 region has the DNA TGCAGCGTCGATCCTGGCTCTGAAGCTTTCTTT.

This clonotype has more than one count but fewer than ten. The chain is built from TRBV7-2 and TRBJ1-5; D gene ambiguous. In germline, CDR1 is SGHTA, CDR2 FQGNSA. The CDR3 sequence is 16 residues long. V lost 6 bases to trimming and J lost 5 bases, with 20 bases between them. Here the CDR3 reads CASSGLATSPHQPQHF. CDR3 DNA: TGTGCCAGCAGTGGCCTGGCAACCTCACCTCATCAGCCCCAGCATTTT.

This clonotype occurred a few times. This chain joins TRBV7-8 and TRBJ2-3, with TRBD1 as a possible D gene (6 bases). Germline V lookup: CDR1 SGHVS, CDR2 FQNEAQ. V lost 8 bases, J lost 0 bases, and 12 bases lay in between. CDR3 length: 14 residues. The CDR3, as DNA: TGTGCCAGCTTCTGGGGGCCGAGCACAGATACGCAGTATTTT. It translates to CASFWGPSTDTQYF.

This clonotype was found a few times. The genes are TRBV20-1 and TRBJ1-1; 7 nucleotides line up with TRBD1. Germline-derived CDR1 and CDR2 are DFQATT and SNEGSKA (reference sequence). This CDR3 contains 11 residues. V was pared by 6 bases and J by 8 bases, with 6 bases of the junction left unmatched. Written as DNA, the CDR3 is TGCAGTGCCCCTTCGACAGGGGAAGCTTTCTTT. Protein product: CSAPSTGEAFF.

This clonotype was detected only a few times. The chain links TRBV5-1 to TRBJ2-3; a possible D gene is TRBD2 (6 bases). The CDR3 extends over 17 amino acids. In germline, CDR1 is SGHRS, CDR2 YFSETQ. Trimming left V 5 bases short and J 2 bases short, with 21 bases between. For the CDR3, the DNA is TGCGCCAGCAGGTGGGTCGAAAGGGGACTTTTCACAGATACGCAGTATTTT. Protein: CASRWVERGLFTDTQYF.

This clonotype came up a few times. CDR3 region: CASGPYTEAFF. Here the CDR3 DNA reads TGCGCCAGCGGGCCCTACACTGAAGCTTTCTTT. The chain joins TRBV10-2 to TRBJ1-1; D gene uncertain. The CDR3 spans 11 residues. Germline-derived CDR1 and CDR2 are WSHSY and SAAADI. With 8 bases removed from V and 3 bases from J, the gap between germline ends came to 7 bases.